Described below is a single TCR beta chain sequence and its context. What it binds is unknown. This specimen belongs to a study of shared clonotypes between healthy human individuals. The authors distributed each subset's genomic DNA evenly over several immunoSEQ plates. On sorted subsets, replicate PCRs used 150 to 250 ng DNA, or 25,000 to 35,000 T cell genomes. The data were produced by immunoSEQ multiplex PCR, yet TCRdb's version contains in-frame clones alone and is incomplete. The sample lists about 330,000 clones, approximately 79% occurring once. Study observations and caveats: Sequencing depth was expected to influence donor clonotype sharing.

This TCR was sampled from a man aged 30 to 45 in good health. Sequenced input: memory CD4+ T cells sorted from blood. Subset given: CD45RA-negative fraction.

CDR3 DNA sequence: TGTGCCTGGAGTCAGGGGACGCACTATGGCTACACCTTC. Translated: CAWSQGTHYGYTF. J is TRBJ1-2 and V is TRBV30; TRBD1 is a possible D gene (6 bases). CDR3 length: 13 amino acids. In germline, CDR1 is GTSNPN, CDR2 SVGIG (reference sequence). The V end lost 2 bases, the J end lost 3 bases, and 10 bases lay between the germline ends.